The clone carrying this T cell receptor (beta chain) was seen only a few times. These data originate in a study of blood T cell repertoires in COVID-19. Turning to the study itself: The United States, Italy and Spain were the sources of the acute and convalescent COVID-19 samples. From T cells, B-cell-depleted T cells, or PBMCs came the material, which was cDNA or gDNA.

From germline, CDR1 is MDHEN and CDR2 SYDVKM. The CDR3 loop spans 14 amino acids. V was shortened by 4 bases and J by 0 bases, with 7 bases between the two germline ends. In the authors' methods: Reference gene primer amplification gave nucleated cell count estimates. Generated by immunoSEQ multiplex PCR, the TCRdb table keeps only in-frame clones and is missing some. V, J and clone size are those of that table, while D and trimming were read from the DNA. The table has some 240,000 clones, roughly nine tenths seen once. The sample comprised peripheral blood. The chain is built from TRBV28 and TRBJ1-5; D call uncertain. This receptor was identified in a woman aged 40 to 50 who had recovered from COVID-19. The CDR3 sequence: CASSSPHSNQPQHF. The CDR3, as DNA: TGTGCCAGCAGTTCCCCCCATAGCAATCAGCCCCAGCATTTT.